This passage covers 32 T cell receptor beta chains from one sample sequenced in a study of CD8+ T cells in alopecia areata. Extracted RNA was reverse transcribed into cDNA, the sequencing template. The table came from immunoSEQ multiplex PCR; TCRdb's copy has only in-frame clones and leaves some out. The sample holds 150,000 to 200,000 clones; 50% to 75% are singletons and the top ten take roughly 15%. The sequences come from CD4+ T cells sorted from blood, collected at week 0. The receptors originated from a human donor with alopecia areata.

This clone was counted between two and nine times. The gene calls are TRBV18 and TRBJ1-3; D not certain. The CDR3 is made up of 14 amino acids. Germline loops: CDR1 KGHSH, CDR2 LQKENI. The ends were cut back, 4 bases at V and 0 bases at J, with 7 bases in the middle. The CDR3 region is CASSLQSSGNTIYF. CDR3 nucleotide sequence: TGTGCCAGCTCACTACAGAGCTCTGGAAACACCATATATTTT.

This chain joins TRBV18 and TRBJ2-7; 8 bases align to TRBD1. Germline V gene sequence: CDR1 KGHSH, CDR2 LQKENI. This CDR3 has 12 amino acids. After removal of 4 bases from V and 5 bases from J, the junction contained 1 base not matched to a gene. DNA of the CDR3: TGTGCCAGCTCACGACAGGGGAACGAGCAGTACTTC. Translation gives CASSRQGNEQYF.

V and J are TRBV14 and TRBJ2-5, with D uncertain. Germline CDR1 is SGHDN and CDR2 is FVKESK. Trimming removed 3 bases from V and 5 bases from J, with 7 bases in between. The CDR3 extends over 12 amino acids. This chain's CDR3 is CASSQGVETQYF. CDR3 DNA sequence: TGTGCCAGCAGCCAGGGTGTGGAGACCCAGTACTTC.

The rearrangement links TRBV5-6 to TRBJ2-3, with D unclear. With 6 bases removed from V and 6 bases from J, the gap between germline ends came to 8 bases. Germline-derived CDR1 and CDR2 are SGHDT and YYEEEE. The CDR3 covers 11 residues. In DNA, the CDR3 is TGTGCCAGCATCCTACTTGATACGCAGTATTTT. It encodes CASILLDTQYF.

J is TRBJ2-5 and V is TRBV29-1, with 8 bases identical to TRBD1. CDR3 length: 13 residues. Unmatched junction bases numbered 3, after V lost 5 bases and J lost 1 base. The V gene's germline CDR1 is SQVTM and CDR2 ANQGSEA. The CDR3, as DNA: TGCAGCGTTTCACAGGGGGTCCAAGAGACCCAGTACTTC. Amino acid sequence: CSVSQGVQETQYF.

CDR3 in amino acids: CASSPPGSPANQPQHF. The CDR3 coding sequence is TGTGCCAGCAGCCCACCGGGGTCTCCGGCGAATCAGCCCCAGCATTTT. This rearrangement joins TRBV7-2 to TRBJ1-5; unclear D gene. Germline values: CDR1 SGHTA, CDR2 FQGNSA. V was clipped by 5 bases and J by 4 bases, with 18 bases between them. The CDR3 sequence is 16 residues long.

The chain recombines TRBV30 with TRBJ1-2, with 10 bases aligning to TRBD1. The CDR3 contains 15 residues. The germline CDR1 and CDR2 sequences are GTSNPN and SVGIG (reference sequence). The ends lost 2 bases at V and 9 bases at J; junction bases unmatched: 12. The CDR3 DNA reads TGTGCCTGGAGTCGGTCCGGGACAGGGGTTCCTCGCTACACCTTC. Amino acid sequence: CAWSRSGTGVPRYTF.

The chain's CDR3 is CASSPGVRPSYNEQFF. In nucleotides, the CDR3 is TGTGCCAGCTCACCAGGGGTACGCCCTTCCTACAATGAGCAGTTCTTC. The chain links TRBV18 to TRBJ2-1; unclear D gene. The length of the CDR3 is 16 residues. V dropped 2 bases and J dropped 1 base, with 12 bases sitting between them. Germline V lookup: CDR1 KGHSH, CDR2 LQKENI.

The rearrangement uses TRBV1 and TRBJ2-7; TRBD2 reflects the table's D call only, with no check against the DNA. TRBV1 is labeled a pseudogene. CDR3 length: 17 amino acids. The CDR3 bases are TGCACCAGCAGAATGCCCGTCTCGTCGGAGCGCCCCTACGAGCAGTACTTC. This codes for CTSRMPVSSERPYEQYF.

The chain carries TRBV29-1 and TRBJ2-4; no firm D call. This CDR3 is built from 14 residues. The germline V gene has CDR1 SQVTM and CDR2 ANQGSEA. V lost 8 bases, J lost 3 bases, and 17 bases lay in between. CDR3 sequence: CSRDLGRGKNIQYF. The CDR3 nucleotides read TGCAGCCGTGACTTAGGACGAGGCAAAAACATTCAGTACTTC.

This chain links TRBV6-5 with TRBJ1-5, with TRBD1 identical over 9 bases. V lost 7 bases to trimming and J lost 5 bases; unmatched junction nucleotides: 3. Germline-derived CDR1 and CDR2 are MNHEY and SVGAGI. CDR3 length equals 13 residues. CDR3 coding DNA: TGTGCCAGCAAACAGGGGGCCGATCAGCCCCAGCATTTT. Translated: CASKQGADQPQHF.

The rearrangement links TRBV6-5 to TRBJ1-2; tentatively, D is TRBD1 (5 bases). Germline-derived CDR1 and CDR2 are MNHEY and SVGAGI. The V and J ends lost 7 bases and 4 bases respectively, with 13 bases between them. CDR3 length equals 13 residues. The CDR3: CASKNTGPYGYTF. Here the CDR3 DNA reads TGTGCCAGCAAAAACACGGGACCCTATGGCTACACCTTC.

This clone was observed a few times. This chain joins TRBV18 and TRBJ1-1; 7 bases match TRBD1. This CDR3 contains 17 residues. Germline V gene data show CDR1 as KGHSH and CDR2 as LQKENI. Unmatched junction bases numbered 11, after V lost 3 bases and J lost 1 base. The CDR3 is CASSPASGGSGNTEAFF. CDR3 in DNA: TGTGCCAGCTCACCGGCCTCAGGGGGGTCGGGGAACACTGAAGCTTTCTTT.

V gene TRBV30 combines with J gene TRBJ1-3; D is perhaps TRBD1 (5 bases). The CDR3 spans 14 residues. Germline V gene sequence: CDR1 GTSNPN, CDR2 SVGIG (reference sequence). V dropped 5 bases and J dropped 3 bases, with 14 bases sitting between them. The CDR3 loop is CAWDTGLGGNTIYF. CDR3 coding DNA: TGTGCCTGGGATACAGGCCTTGGTGGAAACACCATATATTTT. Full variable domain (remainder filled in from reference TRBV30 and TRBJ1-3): SQTIHQWPATLVQPVGSPLSLECTVEGTSNPNLYWYRQAAGRGLQLLFYSVGIGQISSEVPQNLSASRPQDRQFILSSKKLLLSDSGFYLCAWDTGLGGNTIYFGEGSWLTVV.

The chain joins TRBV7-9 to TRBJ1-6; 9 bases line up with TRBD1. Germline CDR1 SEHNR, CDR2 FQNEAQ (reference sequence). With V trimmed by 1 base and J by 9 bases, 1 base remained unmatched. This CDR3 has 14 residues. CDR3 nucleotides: TGTGCCAGCAGCTTAGGACAGGGGGTTTCACCCCTCCACTTT. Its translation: CASSLGQGVSPLHF.

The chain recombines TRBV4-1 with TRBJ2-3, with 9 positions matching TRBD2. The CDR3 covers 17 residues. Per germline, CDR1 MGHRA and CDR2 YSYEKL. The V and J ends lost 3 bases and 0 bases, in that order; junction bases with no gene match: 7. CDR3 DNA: TGCGCCAGCAGCCAGCAAGCGGGGGGCCTTAGCACAGATACGCAGTATTTT. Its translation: CASSQQAGGLSTDTQYF.

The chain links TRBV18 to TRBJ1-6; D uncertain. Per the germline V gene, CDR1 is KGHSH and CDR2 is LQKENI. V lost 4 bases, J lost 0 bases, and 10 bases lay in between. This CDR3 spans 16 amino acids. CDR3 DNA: TGTGCCAGCTCACGGGAGTCGAGCTCCTATAATTCACCCCTCCACTTT. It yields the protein CASSRESSSYNSPLHF.

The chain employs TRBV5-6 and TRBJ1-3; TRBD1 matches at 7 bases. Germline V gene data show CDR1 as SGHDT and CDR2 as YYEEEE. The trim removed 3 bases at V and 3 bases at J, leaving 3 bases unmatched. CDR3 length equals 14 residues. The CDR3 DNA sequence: TGTGCCAGCAGCTCAGGGGGTTTTGGAAACACCATATATTTT. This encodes CASSSGGFGNTIYF.

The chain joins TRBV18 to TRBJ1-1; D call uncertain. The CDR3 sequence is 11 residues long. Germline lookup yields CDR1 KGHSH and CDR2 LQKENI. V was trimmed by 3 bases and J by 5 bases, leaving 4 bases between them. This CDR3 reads CASSPDTEAFF. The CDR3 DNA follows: TGTGCCAGCTCACCCGATACTGAAGCTTTCTTT.

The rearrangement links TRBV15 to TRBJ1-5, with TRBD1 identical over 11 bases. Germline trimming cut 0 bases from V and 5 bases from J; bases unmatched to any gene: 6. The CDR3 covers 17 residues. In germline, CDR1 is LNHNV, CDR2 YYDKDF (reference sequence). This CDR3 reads CATSRDGQGARHQPQHF. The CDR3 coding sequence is TGTGCCACCAGCAGAGATGGACAGGGGGCGAGGCATCAGCCCCAGCATTTT.

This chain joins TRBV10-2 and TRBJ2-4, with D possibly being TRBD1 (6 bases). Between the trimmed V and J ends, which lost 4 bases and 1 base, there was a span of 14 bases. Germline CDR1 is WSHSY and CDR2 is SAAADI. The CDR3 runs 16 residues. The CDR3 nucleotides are TGCGCCAGCAGTGCTTTTAGTACAGGGGCCAAAAACATTCAGTACTTC. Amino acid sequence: CASSAFSTGAKNIQYF.

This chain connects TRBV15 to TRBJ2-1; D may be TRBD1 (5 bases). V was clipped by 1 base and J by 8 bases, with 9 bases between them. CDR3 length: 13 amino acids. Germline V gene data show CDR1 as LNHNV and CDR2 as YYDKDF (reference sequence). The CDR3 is CATSRVDSDEQFF. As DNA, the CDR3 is TGTGCCACCAGCAGAGTCGACAGCGATGAGCAGTTCTTC.

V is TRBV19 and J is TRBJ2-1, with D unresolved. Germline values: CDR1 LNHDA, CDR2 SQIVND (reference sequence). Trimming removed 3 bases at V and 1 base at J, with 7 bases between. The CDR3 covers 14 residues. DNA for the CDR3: TGTGCCAGTAGTATTGGGCGTTCCTACAATGAGCAGTTCTTC. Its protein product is CASSIGRSYNEQFF.

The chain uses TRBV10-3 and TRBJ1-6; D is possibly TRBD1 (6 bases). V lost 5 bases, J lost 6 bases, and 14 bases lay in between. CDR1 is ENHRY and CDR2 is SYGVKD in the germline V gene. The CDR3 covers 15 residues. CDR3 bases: TGTGCCATCAGTCAAGAGACAGGTTCTAATTCACCCCTCCACTTT. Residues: CAISQETGSNSPLHF.

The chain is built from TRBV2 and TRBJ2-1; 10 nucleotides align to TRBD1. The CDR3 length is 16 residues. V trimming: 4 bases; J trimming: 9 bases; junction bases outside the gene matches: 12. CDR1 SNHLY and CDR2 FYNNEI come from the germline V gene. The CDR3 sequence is CASSVGRTGGLSEQFF. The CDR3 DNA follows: TGTGCCAGCAGTGTGGGGAGGACAGGGGGTCTAAGTGAGCAGTTCTTC.

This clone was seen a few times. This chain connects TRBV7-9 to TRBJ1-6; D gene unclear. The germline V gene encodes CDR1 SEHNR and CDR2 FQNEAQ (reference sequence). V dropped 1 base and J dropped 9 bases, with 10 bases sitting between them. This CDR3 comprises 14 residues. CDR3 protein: CASSLVGWSSPLHF. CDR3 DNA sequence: TGTGCCAGCAGCTTAGTGGGCTGGAGTTCACCCCTCCACTTT.

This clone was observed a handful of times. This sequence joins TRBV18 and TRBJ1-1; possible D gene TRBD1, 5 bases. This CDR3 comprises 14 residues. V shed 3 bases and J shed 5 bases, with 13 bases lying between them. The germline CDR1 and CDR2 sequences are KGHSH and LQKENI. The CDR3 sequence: CASSPGRKETEAFF. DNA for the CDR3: TGTGCCAGCTCACCGGGACGGAAAGAGACTGAAGCTTTCTTT.

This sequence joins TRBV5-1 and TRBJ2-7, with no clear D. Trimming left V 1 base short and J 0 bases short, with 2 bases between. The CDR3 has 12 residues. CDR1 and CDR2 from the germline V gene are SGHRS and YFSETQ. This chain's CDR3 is CASSLYSYEQYF. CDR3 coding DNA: TGCGCCAGCAGCTTGTACTCCTACGAGCAGTACTTC.

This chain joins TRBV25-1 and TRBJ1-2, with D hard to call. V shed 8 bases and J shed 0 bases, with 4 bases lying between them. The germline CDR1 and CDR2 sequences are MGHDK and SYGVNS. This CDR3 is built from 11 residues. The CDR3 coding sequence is TGTGCCAGCCGGACTAACTATGGCTACACCTTC. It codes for CASRTNYGYTF.

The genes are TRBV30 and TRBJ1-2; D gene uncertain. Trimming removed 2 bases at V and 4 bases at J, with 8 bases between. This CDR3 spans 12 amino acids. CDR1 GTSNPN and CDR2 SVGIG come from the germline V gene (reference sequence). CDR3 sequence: CAWSIGSYGYTF. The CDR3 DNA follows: TGTGCCTGGAGTATAGGGTCCTATGGCTACACCTTC.

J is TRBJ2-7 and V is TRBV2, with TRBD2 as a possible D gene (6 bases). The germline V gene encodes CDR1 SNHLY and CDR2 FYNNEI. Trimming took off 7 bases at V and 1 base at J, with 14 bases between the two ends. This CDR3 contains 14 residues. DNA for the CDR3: TGTGCCAGCACCCGGGACGGGAGATCCTACGAGCAGTACTTC. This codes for CASTRDGRSYEQYF.

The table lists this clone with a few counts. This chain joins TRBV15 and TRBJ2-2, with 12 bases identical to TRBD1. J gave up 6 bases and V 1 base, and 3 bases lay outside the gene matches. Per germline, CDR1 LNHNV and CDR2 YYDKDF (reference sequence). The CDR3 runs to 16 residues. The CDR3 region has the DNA TGTGCCACCAGCAGAGCCGGGACAGGGGGCCCCGGGGAGCTGTTTTTT. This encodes CATSRAGTGGPGELFF.